Each of the 27 T cell receptor beta chains below was sequenced from the same sample in a study of monozygotic twins with inflammatory bowel disease. TCRdb re-called the 5' RACE reads; one entry per CDR3 protein, DNA not given. The sample totals about 43,000 distinct CDR3 sequences. The sample comprised blood. Every receptor here comes from a human donor with ulcerative colitis or Crohn's disease, or a healthy co-twin of an affected twin (not recorded which).

The V gene is TRBV29-1, the J gene TRBJ2-3; TCRdb returns TRBD2, unconfirmable since there is no DNA. This CDR3 has 16 residues. Germline assignment: CDR1 SQVTM and CDR2 ANQGSEA. CDR3 sequence: CSVEGVDGRVTDTQYF.

The chain links TRBV18 to TRBJ1-1; TCRdb returns TRBD1, unconfirmable since there is no DNA. The germline gives CDR1 KGHSH, CDR2 LQKENI. The CDR3 is made up of 12 amino acids. The chain's CDR3 is CASSPGQGVAFF.

The genes are TRBV12-3 or TRBV12-4 and TRBJ1-1; no DNA is available, so the TRBD1 call from TCRdb remains unchecked. The CDR3 is made up of 16 amino acids. The CDR3 sequence: CASSSAPGGWNTEAFF.

The rearrangement joins TRBV24-1 to TRBJ1-2. This CDR3 has 13 amino acids. Germline lookup yields CDR1 KGHDR and CDR2 SFDVKD. The CDR3 reads CATSDPWYDGYTF.

The chain uses TRBV18 and TRBJ1-1. Germline V CDR1 and CDR2: KGHSH, LQKENI. The CDR3 contains 12 residues. The CDR3 spells CASSPANTEAFF.

The chain has TRBV29-1 and TRBJ1-4; TCRdb designates TRBD1, a call that cannot be tested without DNA. Looked up from germline, CDR1 is SQVTM and CDR2 is ANQGSEA. The CDR3 totals 12 residues. This CDR3 reads CSAMEDSEKLFF.

The V and J genes are TRBV5-4 and TRBJ2-6; TCRdb's D call of TRBD1 is untestable without DNA. CDR1 SGHNT and CDR2 YYREEE come from the germline V gene (reference sequence). This CDR3 has 15 amino acids. This chain's CDR3 is CASRKTGTGANVLTF.

CDR3 sequence reads: CASSETGLAGDTQYF. The genes are TRBV6-4 and TRBJ2-3. This CDR3 has 15 residues. The germline V gene encodes CDR1 MRHNA and CDR2 SNTAGT.

V is TRBV27 and J is TRBJ1-5; absent DNA, TCRdb's TRBD1 call cannot be checked. Germline V lookup: CDR1 MNHEY, CDR2 SMNVEV (reference sequence). The CDR3 consists of 16 residues. The CDR3 region is CASSYRGGASNQPQHF.

The chain recombines TRBV27 with TRBJ1-1; TCRdb gives TRBD1 as the D gene, but with no DNA this cannot be confirmed. Looked up from germline, CDR1 is MNHEY and CDR2 is SMNVEV (reference sequence). The CDR3 spans 15 residues. Here the CDR3 reads CASSSTGLGWTEAFF.

The genes are TRBV7-9 and TRBJ2-1; the D call from TCRdb, TRBD2, cannot be confirmed without DNA. CDR3 size: 16 residues. Germline V gene sequence: CDR1 SEHNR, CDR2 FQNEAQ (reference sequence). The CDR3 is CASPGAGGVSYNEQFF.

The J gene is TRBJ2-3, the V gene TRBV6-1; the TRBD1 assignment by TCRdb is unverifiable without DNA. The germline gives CDR1 MNHNS, CDR2 SASEGT. The CDR3 extends over 13 amino acids. The CDR3 is CASQQDSTDTQYF.

J is TRBJ1-6 and V is TRBV28. Germline V gene sequence: CDR1 MDHEN, CDR2 SYDVKM. CDR3 length: 16 amino acids. This CDR3 is CASSLPRQTPVGALHF.

The chain couples TRBV7-2 to TRBJ2-5; TCRdb indicates TRBD1, and absent DNA this call remains unverified. CDR1 is SGHTA and CDR2 is FQGNSA in the germline V gene. The CDR3 totals 14 residues. CDR3 loop: CASSTRAFQETQYF.

The rearrangement links TRBV27 to TRBJ2-7; TCRdb calls TRBD2, which cannot be checked without DNA. Germline V gene sequence: CDR1 MNHEY, CDR2 SMNVEV (reference sequence). The CDR3 is 15 residues long. CDR3 region: CASSLVAGRAYEQYF.

The V gene is TRBV18, the J gene TRBJ2-7; no DNA is available, so the TRBD2 call from TCRdb remains unchecked. Germline loops: CDR1 KGHSH, CDR2 LQKENI. The length of the CDR3 is 16 residues. The CDR3 loop is CASSPPAGGPSHEQYF.

The gene calls are TRBV20-1 and TRBJ2-4. This CDR3 contains 16 residues. CDR1 DFQATT and CDR2 SNEGSKA come from the germline V gene (reference sequence). This CDR3 reads CSARDPSSLAKNIQYF.

This rearrangement joins TRBV27 to TRBJ2-7; with no DNA, the TCRdb D assignment of TRBD1 cannot be verified. The germline V gene encodes CDR1 MNHEY and CDR2 SMNVEV (reference sequence). The CDR3 is 14 amino acids. The CDR3 is CASSWGRSSYEQYF.

The chain has TRBV19 and TRBJ2-7; the TCRdb call, TRBD2, lacks DNA for checking. The V gene's germline CDR1 is LNHDA and CDR2 SQIVND (reference sequence). The CDR3 sequence is 17 residues long. CDR3 loop: CASRLAGGPVQSYEQYF.

The CDR3 loop is CAWSVPGTDQPQHF. The rearrangement joins TRBV30 to TRBJ1-5; the D call from TCRdb, TRBD1, cannot be confirmed without DNA. CDR1 is GTSNPN and CDR2 is SVGIG in the germline V gene (reference sequence). This CDR3 is 14 amino acids long.

This chain uses TRBV20-1 with TRBJ2-5; TCRdb's D call of TRBD1 is untestable without DNA. From germline, CDR1 is DFQATT and CDR2 SNEGSKA (reference sequence). The CDR3 loop spans 13 amino acids. The CDR3 loop is CSAHPGGVETQYF.

The gene calls are TRBV12-3 or TRBV12-4 and TRBJ2-1. This CDR3 contains 14 residues. This CDR3 reads CASSSLRDPNEQFF.

The chain employs TRBV20-1 and TRBJ2-1; there is no DNA to check the TCRdb D call of TRBD2. The CDR3 runs 15 residues. Germline V gene data show CDR1 as DFQATT and CDR2 as SNEGSKA (reference sequence). The CDR3 spells CSARGVAGGYNEQFF.

The V and J genes are TRBV20-1 and TRBJ2-2; TCRdb gives TRBD1 as the D gene, but with no DNA this cannot be confirmed. CDR1 DFQATT and CDR2 SNEGSKA come from the germline V gene (reference sequence). This CDR3 has 15 amino acids. Here the CDR3 reads CSFLRGQGAAGELFF.

The J gene is TRBJ1-1, the V gene TRBV6-6. Germline loops: CDR1 MNHNY, CDR2 SVGAGI (reference sequence). This CDR3 has 12 residues. This chain's CDR3 is CASSYWGTEAFF.

The chain uses TRBV12-3 or TRBV12-4 and TRBJ2-1; TCRdb names TRBD2, which stays unverified in the absence of DNA. CDR3 size: 15 residues. Here the CDR3 reads CASSYSGGAINEQFF.

The J gene is TRBJ1-3, the V gene TRBV20-1. The CDR3 covers 13 residues. CDR1 is DFQATT and CDR2 is SNEGSKA in the germline V gene (reference sequence). The CDR3 protein is CSAKSWGVNTIYF.